These 10 T cell receptor beta chains originate from one sample sequenced in a study of CD8 T cells in ankylosing spondylitis. Study findings and constraints: What appeared characteristic of ankylosing spondylitis blood was a TCR beta motif of eight highly homologous variants.

Using its own MiXCR run on the 5' RACE reads, TCRdb lists one record per CDR3 protein. The table lists a few hundred thousand distinct CDR3 sequences, under 25% of them singletons. Antigens for these TCRs are unknown. Input material: blood, either unsorted or a sorted T cell fraction (not recorded which). These TCRs come from a male donor with ankylosing spondylitis.

The chain employs TRBV7-2 and TRBJ2-3; the match to TRBD2 covers 9 bases. This CDR3 region has 15 residues. Germline V lookup: CDR1 SGHTA, CDR2 FQGNSA. After removal of 4 bases from V and 2 bases from J, the junction contained 4 bases not matched to a gene. CDR3 region: CASSSSGDFTDTQYF. The CDR3 bases are TGTGCCAGCAGCTCTAGCGGGGATTTCACAGATACGCAGTATTTT.

CDR3 DNA sequence: TGTGCCAGCAGATCCCCTAGCGGGAGAGCAGATACGCAGTATTTT. This codes for CASRSPSGRADTQYF. The genes are TRBV6-1 and TRBJ2-3; 10 positions agree with TRBD2. After removal of 6 bases from V and 4 bases from J, the junction contained 7 bases not matched to a gene. The CDR3 consists of 15 residues. The germline V gene has CDR1 MNHNS and CDR2 SASEGT.

This clonotype turned up a few times. The chain carries TRBV12-3 or TRBV12-4 and TRBJ2-1; 8 bases are a match to TRBD1. J was trimmed by 8 bases and V by 3 bases; bases with no gene match: 30. This CDR3 comprises 22 residues. In DNA, the CDR3 is TGTGCCAGCAGTTTCCCCGCGACCGGGACAGGAGACTGGAGATTGGATTCCCATGAGCAGTTCTTC. Encoded protein: CASSFPATGTGDWRLDSHEQFF.

This clonotype has more than one count but fewer than ten. The genes are TRBV7-9 and TRBJ2-3; D unresolved. V lost 1 base and J 7 bases, leaving 6 bases between the germline ends. Germline CDR1 reads SEHNR; CDR2 reads FQNEAQ (reference sequence). This CDR3 region has 12 residues. This CDR3 reads CASSLVGYTQYF. The CDR3 nucleotides read TGTGCCAGCAGCTTAGTGGGTTATACGCAGTATTTT.

This chain joins TRBV12-3 or TRBV12-4 and TRBJ2-7; 8 bases fit TRBD1. The CDR3 sequence is 15 residues long. Unmatched junction bases numbered 9, after V lost 2 bases and J lost 6 bases. CDR3 residues: CASSLHGQGLIEQYF. For the CDR3, the DNA is TGTGCCAGCAGTTTACACGGACAGGGTCTGATCGAGCAGTACTTC.

This sequence joins TRBV3-1 and TRBJ2-2; weak D call: TRBD1 (5 bases). V lost 0 bases and J 0 bases, leaving 11 bases between the germline ends. The CDR3 runs 17 residues. CDR1 LGHDT and CDR2 YNNKEL come from the germline V gene (reference sequence). CDR3 coding DNA: TGTGCCAGCAGCCAAGATCTGAAGACAGCGAACACCGGGGAGCTGTTTTTT. Its translation: CASSQDLKTANTGELFF.

The genes are TRBV6-5 and TRBJ2-7; 10 positions match TRBD2. Germline V lookup: CDR1 MNHEY, CDR2 SVGAGI. Losses at the gene ends were 0 bases for V and 6 bases for J; bases not matched to a gene: 5. The CDR3 is made up of 15 amino acids. The CDR3 here is CASSYSKAGGGEQYF. The CDR3 DNA sequence: TGTGCCAGCAGTTACTCGAAAGCGGGAGGGGGCGAGCAGTACTTC.

This clonotype was recorded a few times. The genes are TRBV7-2 and TRBJ1-5, with 7 nucleotides matching TRBD1. CDR1 and CDR2 (germline): SGHTA, FQGNSA. V lost 5 bases to trimming and J lost 1 base; unmatched junction nucleotides: 8. This CDR3 region has 16 residues. CDR3 bases: TGTGCCAGCAGCAGGGACAGCCCGGGGAGCAATCAGCCCCAGCATTTT. Its protein is CASSRDSPGSNQPQHF.

Only a few counts were recorded for this clonotype. This chain connects TRBV19 to TRBJ2-2, with 7 bases fitting TRBD2. Per the germline V gene, CDR1 is LNHDA and CDR2 is SQIVND (reference sequence). The CDR3 consists of 14 residues. V gave up 2 bases and J gave up 6 bases; unmatched junction bases: 3. The CDR3 here is CASSITSASGELFF. The CDR3 nucleotides are TGTGCCAGTAGTATAACTAGCGCATCCGGGGAGCTGTTTTTT.

The V and J genes are TRBV5-5 and TRBJ2-3, with TRBD1 matching over 10 bases. The V gene end was trimmed by 5 bases and the J gene end by 1 base; junction bases not matched to a gene: 10. Per germline, CDR1 SGHKS and CDR2 YYEKEE (reference sequence). The CDR3 loop spans 17 amino acids. The CDR3, as DNA: TGTGCCAGCAGTGGGGGACAGGGGATGGTCGGCACAGATACGCAGTATTTT. This translates into CASSGGQGMVGTDTQYF.